This T cell receptor beta chain was identified during a study of blood T cell repertoires in COVID-19. Authors' processing steps: Reference gene primers were amplified, and this amplification served to estimate nucleated cell counts. Sequenced by immunoSEQ multiplex PCR; TCRdb stores in-frame clones only, minus some. V and J calls and clone size come straight from that table; D and trimming were deduced from the DNA. The sample holds approximately 80,000 clones, 88% seen once. Per the germline V gene, CDR1 is KGHSH and CDR2 is LQKENI. V shed 3 bases and J shed 5 bases, with 14 bases lying between them. This CDR3 region has 14 residues.

The sequencing input was peripheral blood. The clonotype was recovered from a human donor in a cohort sampled during active COVID-19. The genes are TRBV18 and TRBJ2-7; no firm D call. The CDR3 loop reads CASSPGSIGDEQYF. In DNA form, the CDR3 reads TGTGCCAGCTCACCCGGGTCCATCGGCGACGAGCAGTACTTC.